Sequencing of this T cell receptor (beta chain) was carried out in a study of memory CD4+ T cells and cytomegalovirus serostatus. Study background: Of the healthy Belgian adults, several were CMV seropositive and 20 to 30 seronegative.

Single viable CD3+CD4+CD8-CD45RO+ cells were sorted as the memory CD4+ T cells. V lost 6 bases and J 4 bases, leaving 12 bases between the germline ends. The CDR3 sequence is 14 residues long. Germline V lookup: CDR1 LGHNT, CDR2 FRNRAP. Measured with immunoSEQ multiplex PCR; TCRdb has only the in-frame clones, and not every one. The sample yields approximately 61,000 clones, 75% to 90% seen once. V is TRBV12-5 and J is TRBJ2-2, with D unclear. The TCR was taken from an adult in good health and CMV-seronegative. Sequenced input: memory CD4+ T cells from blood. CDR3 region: CASGSVETTGELFF. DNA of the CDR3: TGTGCTAGTGGCTCTGTGGAGACCACCGGGGAGCTGTTTTTT.